The 32 T cell receptor beta chains listed next were all sequenced from one sample in a study of blood T cell repertoires in COVID-19. Method: immunoSEQ multiplex PCR; TCRdb's copy keeps in-frame clones and lacks some. The repertoire includes 380,000 or so clones, 70% to 90% of them detected once, and over 0.9% sits in the top ten. Material: PBMCs or T cells enriched from blood (not recorded which). Source of these receptors: a woman in her 30s with acute COVID-19.

This rearrangement joins TRBV11-2 to TRBJ2-3; TRBD2 matches at 7 bases. The CDR3 has 15 residues. V shed 1 base, J shed 3 bases, and the junction held 4 bases outside the gene matches. Germline CDR1 SGHAT, CDR2 FQNNGV. Here the CDR3 reads CASSLGGGLTDTQYF. The CDR3 region has the DNA TGTGCCAGCAGCTTAGGCGGGGGACTGACAGATACGCAGTATTTT.

The table lists this clone with a few counts. Other DNA sequences within the sample encode an identical CDR3. The V call is TRBV19, the J call TRBJ2-7, with a possible D match to TRBD1 (6 bases). The V end was cut by 3 bases, the J end by 0 bases, with 6 bases between. There are 13 residues in the CDR3. Germline V gene lookup returns CDR1 LNHDA and CDR2 SQIVND (reference sequence). The CDR3 sequence: CASSMDSSYEQYF. DNA for the CDR3: TGTGCCAGTAGTATGGACAGCTCCTACGAGCAGTACTTC. Supplemented by reference TRBV19 and TRBJ2-7, the full variable domain reads DGGITQSPKYLFRKEGQNVTLSCEQNLNHDAMYWYRQDPGQGLRLIYYSQIVNDFQKGDIAEGYSVSREKKESFPLTVTSAQKNPTAFYLCASSMDSSYEQYFGPGTRLTVT.

The chain recombines TRBV30 with TRBJ2-7; 8 bases fit TRBD2. With 3 bases clipped from V and 7 bases from J, the junction kept 11 bases outside the gene matches. The CDR3 spans 14 residues. Per germline, CDR1 GTSNPN and CDR2 SVGIG (reference sequence). The CDR3 nucleotides read TGTGCCTGGAGCTCCGGGGGGGCCATGGAAGAGCAGTACTTC. It encodes CAWSSGGAMEEQYF. Drawing the rest from reference TRBV30 and TRBJ2-7, the complete variable domain is SQTIHQWPATLVQPVGSPLSLECTVEGTSNPNLYWYRQAAGRGLQLLFYSVGIGQISSEVPQNLSASRPQDRQFILSSKKLLLSDSGFYLCAWSSGGAMEEQYFGPGTRLTVT.

The genes are TRBV3-1 (or the pseudogene TRBV3-2) and TRBJ1-2; 10 nucleotides agree with TRBD1. After removal of 3 bases from V and 4 bases from J, the junction contained 8 bases not matched to a gene. The CDR3 length is 16 residues. The germline V gene encodes CDR1 LGHDT and CDR2 YNNKEL (reference sequence). CDR3 sequence: CASSQEGDRGTYGYTF. The CDR3 DNA reads as TGTGCCAGCAGCCAGGAGGGGGACAGGGGAACCTATGGCTACACCTTC.

The chain carries TRBV3-1 (or the pseudogene TRBV3-2) and TRBJ1-5; 7 positions match TRBD1. The CDR3 has 15 amino acids. The junction had 7 bases not matched to a gene; V was cut back by 2 bases and J by 6 bases. The germline V gene encodes CDR1 LGHDT and CDR2 YNNKEL (reference sequence). CDR3 nucleotides: TGTGCCAGCAGCCAAAGTTCGACAGGGAGTCAGCCCCAGCATTTT. It is translated as CASSQSSTGSQPQHF.

The chain uses TRBV5-1 and TRBJ2-3; D is undetermined. This CDR3 spans 14 amino acids. V dropped 2 bases and J dropped 3 bases, with 10 bases sitting between them. CDR1 and CDR2 (germline): SGHRS, YFSETQ. The CDR3 sequence is CASSLAVRTDTQYF. The CDR3 DNA follows: TGCGCCAGCAGCTTAGCTGTTAGAACAGATACGCAGTATTTT.

Only a few counts were recorded for this clone. V is TRBV7-2 and J is TRBJ1-2; D might be TRBD1 (5 bases). The CDR3 length is 15 residues. V was clipped by 4 bases and J by 1 base, with 13 bases between them. Germline V CDR1 and CDR2: SGHTA, FQGNSA. The CDR3 DNA reads TGTGCCAGCAGCTCAACCCCCGGGGGTAACTATGGCTACACCTTC. Its translation: CASSSTPGGNYGYTF.

V usage is TRBV5-6 and J usage is TRBJ1-3; D is unresolved. Looked up from germline, CDR1 is SGHDT and CDR2 is YYEEEE. This CDR3 spans 15 amino acids. The V end was cut by 1 base, the J end by 7 bases, with 15 bases between. The CDR3 is CASSLFPGTGNTIYF. The CDR3 DNA reads TGTGCCAGCAGCTTGTTTCCGGGTACGGGTAACACCATATATTTT.

J is TRBJ1-1 and V is TRBV5-1; D is unclear. The CDR3 is made up of 14 amino acids. V dropped 5 bases and J dropped 3 bases, with 14 bases sitting between them. Germline V gene lookup returns CDR1 SGHRS and CDR2 YFSETQ. CDR3 residues: CASRPAGGYTEAFF. The CDR3 region has the DNA TGCGCCAGCAGGCCCGCCGGAGGGTACACTGAAGCTTTCTTT.

The chain has TRBV6-1 and TRBJ2-7; 7 positions match TRBD1. The germline V gene has CDR1 MNHNS and CDR2 SASEGT. The V segment lost 3 bases and the J segment 2 bases; nucleotides outside the gene matches: 4. The CDR3 is made up of 14 amino acids. Here the CDR3 DNA reads TGTGCCAGCAGTGAGGGGACAGAAACCTACGAGCAGTACTTC. Amino acids: CASSEGTETYEQYF.

The chain combines TRBV7-2 with TRBJ1-3, with TRBD1 as a possible D gene (5 bases). The V end was cut by 5 bases, the J end by 4 bases, with 12 bases between. Germline V gene lookup returns CDR1 SGHTA and CDR2 FQGNSA. The CDR3 has 14 residues. The CDR3 DNA follows: TGTGCCAGCAGCATCGACAGTAGCGGAAACACCATATATTTT. This gives the protein CASSIDSSGNTIYF.

The V and J genes are TRBV4-1 and TRBJ2-1, with unresolved D. The CDR3 has 14 residues. Germline-derived CDR1 and CDR2 are MGHRA and YSYEKL. The V gene lost 1 base and the J gene lost 7 bases, with 11 bases spanning the gap. The CDR3 region is CASSQGENRNEQFF. The DNA for the CDR3 is TGCGCCAGCAGCCAAGGAGAAAATCGGAATGAGCAGTTCTTC.

V gene TRBV4-3 combines with J gene TRBJ1-2, with D uncertain. The CDR3 covers 17 residues. The V and J ends lost 0 bases and 0 bases respectively, with 14 bases between them. Germline V gene sequence: CDR1 LGHNA, CDR2 YSLEER. CDR3 amino acids: CASSQDTASSANYGYTF. Here the CDR3 DNA reads TGCGCCAGCAGCCAAGATACAGCCTCATCAGCTAACTATGGCTACACCTTC.

This chain uses TRBV4-1 with TRBJ1-6, with 7 bases lining up with TRBD1. The V segment lost 1 base and the J segment 2 bases; nucleotides outside the gene matches: 2. This CDR3 comprises 16 residues. Looked up from germline, CDR1 is MGHRA and CDR2 is YSYEKL. The CDR3 protein is CASSQVTGTYNSPLHF. The CDR3 coding sequence is TGCGCCAGCAGCCAAGTGACAGGGACCTATAATTCACCCCTCCACTTT.

The rearrangement joins TRBV6-1 to TRBJ1-4, with D perhaps matching TRBD1 (5 bases). The germline V gene has CDR1 MNHNS and CDR2 SASEGT. The CDR3 runs 15 residues. Trimming took 0 bases from V and 8 from J, leaving 13 bases between them. For the CDR3, the DNA is TGTGCCAGCAGTGAAGCGGGAGGGGTGGGCGAAAAACTGTTTTTT. Residues: CASSEAGGVGEKLFF.

The V and J genes are TRBV12-3 or TRBV12-4 and TRBJ1-2; the D is unclear. This CDR3 comprises 12 residues. V lost 6 bases to trimming and J lost 4 bases, with 9 bases between them. CDR3 region: CASSQHSYGYTF. DNA of the CDR3: TGTGCCAGCAGCCAACACAGCTATGGCTACACCTTC.

CDR3: CASSVDTGYNEQFF. CDR3 in DNA: TGTGCCAGCAGCGTGGATACGGGTTACAATGAGCAGTTCTTC. The V call is TRBV9, the J call TRBJ2-1; D unclear. Germline assignment: CDR1 SGDLS and CDR2 YYNGEE. The CDR3 is made up of 14 amino acids. V was pared by 2 bases and J by 4 bases, with 10 bases between.

This clone was seen only once. The rearrangement joins TRBV6-5 to TRBJ1-1; TRBD1 agrees at 7 bases. V gave up 5 bases and J gave up 5 bases; unmatched junction bases: 8. The CDR3 sequence is 14 residues long. In germline, CDR1 is MNHEY, CDR2 SVGAGI. This chain's CDR3 is CASSQQGWWTEAFF. CDR3 DNA sequence: TGTGCCAGCAGTCAACAGGGGTGGTGGACTGAAGCTTTCTTT.

The rearrangement uses TRBV7-2 and TRBJ2-7; the D is unclear. V lost 1 base to trimming and J lost 3 bases, with 13 bases between them. Per germline, CDR1 SGHTA and CDR2 FQGNSA. This CDR3 region has 15 residues. This CDR3 is CASSLVVRRDYEQYF. DNA for the CDR3: TGTGCCAGCAGCTTAGTTGTCAGGCGAGACTACGAGCAGTACTTC.

The chain joins TRBV12-3 or TRBV12-4 to TRBJ2-5, with D tentatively TRBD2 (6 bases). The V gene lost 7 bases and the J gene lost 5 bases, with 14 bases spanning the gap. The CDR3 length is 13 residues. The CDR3 DNA sequence: TGTGCCAGCAATCTGGAGGGCTGGGAGACCCAGTACTTC. Its translation: CASNLEGWETQYF.

The chain joins TRBV5-1 to TRBJ2-7; maybe TRBD1 (6 bases). This CDR3 spans 14 amino acids. The germline V and J ends were trimmed by 0 bases and 4 bases, with 11 bases remaining between them. Germline V lookup: CDR1 SGHRS, CDR2 YFSETQ. The CDR3 region is CASSLDRELYEQYF. The CDR3 DNA follows: TGCGCCAGCAGCTTGGACAGGGAGCTTTACGAGCAGTACTTC.

The rearrangement joins TRBV27 to TRBJ2-7; maybe TRBD1 (6 bases). Trimming left V 2 bases short and J 3 bases short, with 8 bases between. This CDR3 contains 13 residues. The germline V gene has CDR1 MNHEY and CDR2 SMNVEV (reference sequence). The CDR3 region has the DNA TGTGCCAGCAGTTTACCGGACAGCTACGAGCAGTACTTC. Translation: CASSLPDSYEQYF.

The chain uses TRBV7-2 and TRBJ1-2, with D perhaps TRBD1 (6 bases). The CDR3 covers 15 residues. Germline CDR1 is SGHTA and CDR2 is FQGNSA. V dropped 4 bases and J dropped 8 bases, with 20 bases sitting between them. The CDR3 protein is CASSSTTGNVGGYTF. The CDR3 DNA sequence: TGTGCCAGCAGCTCGACCACAGGGAACGTTGGCGGCTACACCTTC.

The genes are TRBV5-1 and TRBJ1-2; D gene uncertain. Between the trimmed V and J ends, which lost 4 bases and 4 bases, there was a span of 17 bases. This CDR3 region has 15 residues. The germline gives CDR1 SGHRS, CDR2 YFSETQ. The CDR3 loop is CASSRDPVASYGYTF. DNA of the CDR3: TGCGCCAGCAGCCGAGATCCGGTAGCAAGCTATGGCTACACCTTC.

The J gene is TRBJ2-3, the V gene TRBV5-6; 8 bases are shared with TRBD2. Germline CDR1 reads SGHDT; CDR2 reads YYEEEE. V dropped 3 bases and J dropped 4; count of bases not matched to a gene: 10. The CDR3 contains 16 residues. Here the CDR3 reads CASSSAIAGIADTQYF. The CDR3, as DNA: TGTGCCAGCAGCTCGGCGATAGCGGGGATTGCAGATACGCAGTATTTT.

The rearrangement joins TRBV6-5 to TRBJ1-3, with D perhaps matching TRBD1 (5 bases). Germline V gene lookup returns CDR1 MNHEY and CDR2 SVGAGI. Trimming removed 4 bases from V and 5 bases from J, with 18 bases in between. The CDR3 sequence is 16 residues long. CDR3 DNA: TGTGCCAGCAGTTCAGGAGGGGCGAGAAGTCGAAACACCATATATTTT. Its protein product is CASSSGGARSRNTIYF.

The chain is built from TRBV11-2 and TRBJ2-4; weak D call: TRBD1 (6 bases). This CDR3 is built from 17 residues. CDR1 is SGHAT and CDR2 is FQNNGV in the germline V gene. V lost 1 base and J lost 2, with 15 bases in between. The CDR3 is CASSLAGTTGPKNIQYF. The CDR3, as DNA: TGTGCCAGCAGCTTAGCTGGGACGACAGGCCCCAAAAACATTCAGTACTTC.

V is TRBV29-1 and J is TRBJ2-3; D unresolved. The CDR3 consists of 11 residues. Germline CDR1 is SQVTM and CDR2 is ANQGSEA. Trimming left V 4 bases short and J 4 bases short, with 6 bases between. The CDR3 DNA sequence: TGCAGCGTTGGAGCTCCAGATACGCAGTATTTT. The encoded protein is CSVGAPDTQYF.

The chain combines TRBV18 with TRBJ2-7; possibly TRBD2 for D (6 bases). The CDR3 spans 14 residues. Trimming pared 3 bases from V and 2 bases from J, leaving 11 bases between. CDR1 is KGHSH and CDR2 is LQKENI in the germline V gene. The CDR3 DNA is TGTGCCAGCTCACCCCGGGGGAGTCCCTACGAGCAGTACTTC. The encoded protein is CASSPRGSPYEQYF.

Here the CDR3 reads CASSLGHGNYGYTF. The DNA for the CDR3 is TGTGCCAGCAGCTTGGGGCACGGGAACTATGGCTACACCTTC. The V gene is TRBV5-5, the J gene TRBJ1-2; D is unclear. V shed 0 bases and J shed 2 bases, with 8 bases lying between them. The CDR3 extends over 14 amino acids. Germline lookup yields CDR1 SGHKS and CDR2 YYEKEE (reference sequence).

The V gene is TRBV4-1, the J gene TRBJ1-1; D remains ambiguous. Trimming removed 4 bases from V and 3 bases from J, with 15 bases in between. In germline, CDR1 is MGHRA, CDR2 YSYEKL. The CDR3 is 15 residues long. The CDR3: CASSRGGPGDTEAFF. The CDR3 nucleotides are TGCGCCAGCAGCCGGGGAGGTCCCGGGGACACTGAAGCTTTCTTT.

The chain is built from TRBV5-1 and TRBJ2-5; tentatively, D is TRBD2 (6 bases). This CDR3 has 14 residues. CDR1 SGHRS and CDR2 YFSETQ come from the germline V gene. Trimming removed 0 bases at V and 5 bases at J, with 11 bases between. The CDR3 is CASSLAAGQETQYF. The CDR3 DNA sequence: TGCGCCAGCAGCTTGGCCGCGGGGCAGGAGACCCAGTACTTC.